This TCR beta chain was sequenced in a study of cytomegalovirus exposure and HLA in healthy donors. The CDR3 has 15 amino acids. The germline CDR1 and CDR2 sequences are SGHNT and YENEEA. The V and J ends lost 5 bases and 0 bases respectively, with 14 bases between them. The PCR contained 60 Vbeta and 13 Jbeta primers. TCRdb keeps only in-frame clones here, not all; method: immunoSEQ multiplex PCR. The sample has 75,000 to 90,000 clones, approximately 80% seen once; the top ten hold 3.3%. This TCR derives from a man aged 50 to 60 in good health and CMV-seronegative. What was sequenced was PBMCs. This chain uses TRBV11-3 with TRBJ2-7; TRBD1 might be the D (6 bases). The DNA of the CDR3 is TGTGCCAGCAGCGCAAGGGGGTCCCACTCCTACGAGCAGTACTTC. It encodes CASSARGSHSYEQYF.